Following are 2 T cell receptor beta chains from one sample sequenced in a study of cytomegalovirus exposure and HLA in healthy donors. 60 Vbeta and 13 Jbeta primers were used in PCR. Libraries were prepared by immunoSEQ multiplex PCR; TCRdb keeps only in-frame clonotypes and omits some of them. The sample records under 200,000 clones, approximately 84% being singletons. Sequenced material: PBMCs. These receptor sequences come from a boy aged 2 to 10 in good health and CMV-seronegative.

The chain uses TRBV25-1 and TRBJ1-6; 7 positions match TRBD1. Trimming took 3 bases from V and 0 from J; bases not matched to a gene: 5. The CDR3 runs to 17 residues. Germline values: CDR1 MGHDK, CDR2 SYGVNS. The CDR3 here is CASSDRGRGSYNSPLHF. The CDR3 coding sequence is TGTGCCAGCAGTGACAGGGGGAGAGGCTCCTATAATTCACCCCTCCACTTT. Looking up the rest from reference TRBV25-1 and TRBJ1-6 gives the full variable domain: EADIYQTPRYLVIGTGKKITLECSQTMGHDKMYWYQQDPGMELHLIHYSYGVNSTEKGDLSSESTVSRIRTEHFPLTLESARPSHTSQYLCASSDRGRGSYNSPLHFGNGTRLTVT.

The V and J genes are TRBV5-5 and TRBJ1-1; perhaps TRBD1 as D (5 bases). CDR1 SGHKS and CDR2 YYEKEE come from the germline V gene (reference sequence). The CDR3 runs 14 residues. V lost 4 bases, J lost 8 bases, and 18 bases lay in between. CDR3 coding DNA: TGTGCCAGCAGCCCGGGGGTCAGACATATCGAAGCTTTCTTT. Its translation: CASSPGVRHIEAFF.